A single sample gave rise to the 32 T cell receptor beta chains below, sequenced in a study of blood T cells in healthy people across ages. The use of a sample-barcoded 5' primer and a J-beta primer mix characterized a second PCR of about 7 to 12 cycles. TCRdb ran MiXCR on the 5' RACE reads and lists one entry per CDR3 protein. The sample lists some 730,000 distinct CDR3 sequences; 20% to 25% were seen once. Material for sequencing was blood. The source is a man between 65 and 85 years old in good health.

In this sample, this clonotype turned up a few times. This chain uses TRBV29-1 with TRBJ1-2, with 7 bases matching TRBD1. CDR3 length: 11 amino acids. CDR1 SQVTM and CDR2 ANQGSEA come from the germline V gene. The V gene end was trimmed by 7 bases and the J gene end by 8 bases; junction bases not matched to a gene: 7. The CDR3 DNA follows: TGCAGCGGTAGGGGGCCTTGGGGCTACACCTTC. This encodes CSGRGPWGYTF.

This clonotype was counted between two and nine times. The chain has TRBV6-5 and TRBJ1-1; 8 nucleotides match TRBD1. V shed 0 bases, J shed 1 base, and the junction held 1 base outside the gene matches. Germline CDR1 reads MNHEY; CDR2 reads SVGAGI. This CDR3 has 15 residues. The CDR3 sequence: CASSYSTGANTEAFF. The DNA of the CDR3 is TGTGCCAGCAGTTACTCGACAGGGGCGAACACTGAAGCTTTCTTT.

This chain connects TRBV6-5 to TRBJ2-7; unclear D gene. Per the germline V gene, CDR1 is MNHEY and CDR2 is SVGAGI. V lost 6 bases to trimming and J lost 0 bases, with 15 bases between them. This CDR3 spans 15 amino acids. In DNA form, the CDR3 reads TGTGCCAGCAGGATAAGTGGAAGTATCTCCTACGAGCAGTACTTC. Encoded protein: CASRISGSISYEQYF.

The V and J genes are TRBV29-1 and TRBJ1-1; D is unclear. V lost 7 bases and J 2 bases, leaving 11 bases between the germline ends. The germline V gene encodes CDR1 SQVTM and CDR2 ANQGSEA. This CDR3 is built from 12 residues. DNA of the CDR3: TGCAGCGGCCACGGATTAAACACTGAAGCTTTCTTT. Translated: CSGHGLNTEAFF.

The chain has TRBV5-4 and TRBJ2-3, with 7 bases fitting TRBD2. V lost 3 bases and J lost 3; bases outside the gene matches: 7. Germline CDR1 is SGHNT and CDR2 is YYREEE (reference sequence). The CDR3 is made up of 15 amino acids. CDR3 protein: CASSSGRGGTDTQYF. The DNA of the CDR3 is TGTGCCAGCAGCTCTGGAAGGGGAGGGACAGATACGCAGTATTTT.

The chain employs TRBV7-2 and TRBJ2-1; D is possibly TRBD1 or TRBD2 (5 bases each). Matching the DNA end better, TRBJ2-7 makes the J call doubtful. The CDR3 spans 15 residues. The germline V gene encodes CDR1 SGHTA and CDR2 FQGNSA. The CDR3 region has the DNA TGTGCCAGCAGCTTAGGCAGGGAGAGCTCCTACGAGCAGTACTTC. This translates into CASSLGRESSYEQYF.

This chain links TRBV29-1 with TRBJ1-2; D remains ambiguous. This CDR3 spans 12 amino acids. V was shortened by 4 bases and J by 2 bases, with 8 bases between the two germline ends. Germline V CDR1 and CDR2: SQVTM, ANQGSEA. DNA for the CDR3: TGCAGCGTTGGTACAACCAACTATGGCTACACCTTC. This gives the protein CSVGTTNYGYTF.

The V call is TRBV4-1, the J call TRBJ2-5; 9 positions match TRBD2. The junction had 9 bases not matched to a gene; V was cut back by 2 bases and J by 2 bases. The CDR3 covers 17 residues. The V gene's germline CDR1 is MGHRA and CDR2 YSYEKL. CDR3 in DNA: TGCGCCAGCAGCCAAACAGAGACTAGCGGTATTCAAGAGACCCAGTACTTC. It encodes CASSQTETSGIQETQYF.

This clonotype was seen a handful of times. The genes are TRBV20-1 and TRBJ1-4, with 9 bases fitting TRBD1. Germline V gene lookup returns CDR1 DFQATT and CDR2 SNEGSKA (reference sequence). The CDR3 loop spans 15 amino acids. Trimming removed 3 bases from V and 5 bases from J; junction bases left unmatched: 7. The CDR3 DNA is TGCAGTGCTAGGGGCTGGGACAGGGAGAATGAAAAACTGTTTTTT. It translates to CSARGWDRENEKLFF.

This clonotype has only a few counts. The chain carries TRBV30 and TRBJ2-4; 12 bases align to TRBD2. Germline assignment: CDR1 GTSNPN and CDR2 SVGIG (reference sequence). Unmatched junction bases numbered 19, after V lost 8 bases and J lost 8 bases. The CDR3 consists of 17 residues. CDR3 loop: CAGYWTQGLAGQDIQYF. CDR3 DNA: TGTGCCGGATATTGGACACAAGGACTAGCGGGACAGGACATTCAGTACTTC.

The chain uses TRBV6-1 and TRBJ1-4; D ambiguous. V lost 3 bases to trimming and J lost 8 bases, with 13 bases between them. Germline V CDR1 and CDR2: MNHNS, SASEGT. The CDR3 runs 14 residues. The CDR3 DNA follows: TGTGCCAGCAGTGACGCCTCTAGCAAGGAAAAACTGTTTTTT. Its protein is CASSDASSKEKLFF.

J is TRBJ1-4 and V is TRBV7-9; D is ambiguous. The V gene lost 1 base and the J gene lost 7 bases, with 13 bases spanning the gap. Germline CDR1 reads SEHNR; CDR2 reads FQNEAQ (reference sequence). This CDR3 is 15 amino acids long. The CDR3 nucleotides read TGTGCCAGCAGCTTAGTTCCGGGTTCGGGTGAAAAACTGTTTTTT. Translating gives CASSLVPGSGEKLFF.

This clonotype occurred once. The genes are TRBV20-1 and TRBJ1-4; D is ambiguous. V was pared by 8 bases and J by 4 bases, with 8 bases between. The CDR3 sequence is 11 residues long. CDR1 and CDR2 (germline): DFQATT, SNEGSKA (reference sequence). CDR3 sequence reads: CSRKVNEKLFF. CDR3 in DNA: TGCAGTCGCAAGGTTAATGAAAAACTGTTTTTT.

In this sample, this clonotype turned up a few times. J is TRBJ1-2 and V is TRBV7-2, with TRBD1 as a possible D gene (6 bases). The V gene lost 0 bases and the J gene lost 2 bases, with 13 bases spanning the gap. Looked up from germline, CDR1 is SGHTA and CDR2 is FQGNSA. The CDR3 covers 16 residues. CDR3 region: CASSLAGRGANYGYTF. The CDR3, as DNA: TGTGCCAGCAGCTTAGCGGGACGGGGGGCCAACTATGGCTACACCTTC.

The V gene is TRBV20-1, the J gene TRBJ1-1; TRBD1 matches at 9 bases. Germline-derived CDR1 and CDR2 are DFQATT and SNEGSKA (reference sequence). The CDR3 contains 15 residues. After removal of 3 bases from V and 4 bases from J, the junction contained 9 bases not matched to a gene. Here the CDR3 reads CSARPSDRGITEAFF. The CDR3, as DNA: TGCAGTGCTAGGCCATCGGACAGGGGTATCACTGAAGCTTTCTTT.

This clonotype was seen only a few times. The chain recombines TRBV5-1 with TRBJ2-1, with D unresolved. Trimming cost V 0 bases and J 5 bases, with 12 bases left between them. The CDR3 consists of 15 residues. Germline CDR1 SGHRS, CDR2 YFSETQ. The CDR3 DNA reads as TGCGCCAGCAGCTTGGGGCCCAGCGCGAACAATGAGCAGTTCTTC. It specifies CASSLGPSANNEQFF.

The V call is TRBV29-1, the J call TRBJ2-5; TRBD2 is a possible D gene (6 bases). The J call may be faulty, since TRBJ2-7 better matches the DNA end. This CDR3 contains 12 residues. Germline V CDR1 and CDR2: SQVTM, ANQGSEA. CDR3 amino acids: CSVAVGGYEQYF. The DNA for the CDR3 is TGCAGCGTTGCCGTGGGGGGTTACGAGCAGTACTTC.

The rearrangement joins TRBV3-1 to TRBJ2-5; D perhaps matches TRBD2 (6 bases). The DNA end lines up better with TRBJ2-7; the J call may be wrong. The CDR3 contains 16 residues. Germline V CDR1 and CDR2: LGHDT, YNNKEL (reference sequence). The CDR3 loop is CASSQVASAINYEQYV. Here the CDR3 DNA reads TGTGCCAGCAGCCAAGTGGCTAGCGCGATTAACTACGAGCAGTACGTC.

This clonotype was counted a few times. V and J are TRBV3-1 and TRBJ2-5; D is perhaps TRBD1 (6 bases). V lost 4 bases and J 5 bases, leaving 8 bases between the germline ends. There are 12 residues in the CDR3. The germline V gene encodes CDR1 LGHDT and CDR2 YNNKEL (reference sequence). The CDR3 DNA reads TGTGCCAGCAGCCGACAGGCGGAGACCCAGTACTTC. Translating gives CASSRQAETQYF.

This clonotype was detected a few times. The chain is built from TRBV7-9 and TRBJ1-2; possible D gene TRBD1, 5 bases. V gave up 5 bases and J gave up 1 base, with 14 bases separating them. Germline CDR1 reads SEHNR; CDR2 reads FQNEAQ (reference sequence). This CDR3 is 15 amino acids long. This CDR3 is CASSQSVGHNYGYTF. DNA of the CDR3: TGTGCCAGCAGCCAGAGTGTGGGGCATAACTATGGCTACACCTTC.

This clonotype was counted at least ten times. V gene TRBV12-3 or TRBV12-4 combines with J gene TRBJ2-4, with D perhaps matching TRBD2 (6 bases). The CDR3 extends over 12 amino acids. V was shortened by 3 bases and J by 7 bases, with 7 bases between the two germline ends. The CDR3 spells CASSLGGNIQYF. The CDR3 DNA reads as TGTGCCAGCAGTTTGGGAGGTAACATTCAGTACTTC.

The chain employs TRBV14 and TRBJ1-2; no definite D call. The CDR3 spans 14 residues. CDR1 and CDR2 from the germline V gene are SGHDN and FVKESK. V lost 0 bases and J lost 4, with 9 bases in between. CDR3 residues: CASSQDRASYGYTF. CDR3 nucleotides: TGTGCCAGCAGCCAAGATCGGGCAAGCTATGGCTACACCTTC.

The rearrangement uses TRBV7-9 and TRBJ1-4; TRBD1 aligns across 8 bases. J was trimmed by 1 base and V by 8 bases; bases with no gene match: 0. This CDR3 is 13 amino acids long. CDR1 and CDR2 from the germline V gene are SEHNR and FQNEAQ (reference sequence). CDR3 region: CASGQGTNEKLFF. Here the CDR3 DNA reads TGTGCCAGCGGACAGGGAACTAATGAAAAACTGTTTTTT.

The chain links TRBV6-2 or TRBV6-3 to TRBJ2-5; TRBD2 matches at 10 bases. Near its end, the DNA agrees better with TRBJ2-7, so the J call may be wrong. CDR1 and CDR2 (germline): MNHEY, SVGEGT. The CDR3 totals 16 residues. This chain's CDR3 is CASSYAGLAHSYEQYF. The CDR3 DNA follows: TGTGCCAGCAGTTACGCGGGACTAGCGCACTCCTACGAGCAGTACTTC.

The rearrangement joins TRBV29-1 to TRBJ2-3; D remains unclear. The germline V and J ends were trimmed by 1 base and 2 bases, with 10 bases remaining between them. In germline, CDR1 is SQVTM, CDR2 ANQGSEA. The CDR3 runs to 14 residues. The CDR3 is CSVEAGLDTDTQYF. CDR3 DNA: TGCAGCGTTGAAGCGGGCCTCGACACAGATACGCAGTATTTT.

This clonotype was found a few times. The genes are TRBV5-1 and TRBJ2-2; maybe TRBD1 (6 bases). The CDR3 runs 16 residues. V shed 4 bases and J shed 6 bases, with 19 bases lying between them. CDR1 is SGHRS and CDR2 is YFSETQ in the germline V gene. CDR3 sequence (DNA): TGCGCCAGCAGCCCCGTGGGGGCCCCGAGTTCCGGGGAGCTGTTTTTT. Protein product: CASSPVGAPSSGELFF. Together with reference TRBV5-1 and TRBJ2-2, the CDR3 gives the full variable domain: KAGVTQTPRYLIKTRGQQVTLSCSPISGHRSVSWYQQTPGQGLQFLFEYFSETQRNKGNFPGRFSGRQFSNSRSEMNVSTLELGDSALYLCASSPVGAPSSGELFFGEGSRLTVL.

This chain uses TRBV5-1 with TRBJ2-3; 9 bases fit TRBD2. This CDR3 comprises 16 residues. V shed 5 bases and J 0 bases; nucleotides not matched to a gene: 7. CDR1 and CDR2 (germline): SGHRS, YFSETQ. This CDR3 reads CASREGLAPSTDTQYF. Written as DNA, the CDR3 is TGCGCCAGCAGAGAGGGACTAGCCCCTAGCACAGATACGCAGTATTTT.

This clonotype was counted between two and nine times. The chain employs TRBV7-2 and TRBJ1-1; 8 bases fit TRBD1. Germline V gene lookup returns CDR1 SGHTA and CDR2 FQGNSA. This CDR3 contains 17 residues. V trimming: 4 bases; J trimming: 0 bases; junction bases outside the gene matches: 10. Here the CDR3 DNA reads TGTGCCAGCAGCTCGGTCCGGGACAGGATAATGAACACTGAAGCTTTCTTT. It is translated as CASSSVRDRIMNTEAFF.

This rearrangement joins TRBV29-1 to TRBJ2-1; TRBD1 might be the D (5 bases). CDR1 is SQVTM and CDR2 is ANQGSEA in the germline V gene. The CDR3 sequence is 14 residues long. V shed 0 bases and J shed 12 bases, with 18 bases lying between them. CDR3 in DNA: TGCAGCGTTGAAGAGGCAGGGCGCCACTATGGGCAGTTCTTC. Protein: CSVEEAGRHYGQFF.

This clonotype has a count of ten or more. This chain links TRBV12-3 or TRBV12-4 with TRBJ1-6; weak D call: TRBD1 (5 bases). V was clipped by 6 bases and J by 5 bases, with 14 bases between them. The CDR3 contains 15 residues. The CDR3 DNA reads TGTGCCAGCAGATACGGACACAGGAATAATTCACCCCTCCACTTT. Encoded protein: CASRYGHRNNSPLHF.

This clonotype was found a few times. Being one base from a much bigger clone, this may be a read error. This chain connects TRBV3-1 to TRBJ2-3, with D hard to call. The CDR3 spans 13 residues. The V gene's germline CDR1 is LGHDT and CDR2 YNNKEL (reference sequence). Trimming removed 3 bases at V and 4 bases at J, with 8 bases between. The CDR3 nucleotides read TGTGCCAGCAGCCACGGCGGAGCAGATACGCAGTATTTT. It translates to CASSHGGADTQYF.

The chain joins TRBV20-1 to TRBJ2-3; D gene unclear. Per germline, CDR1 DFQATT and CDR2 SNEGSKA (reference sequence). The V end lost 2 bases, the J end lost 4 bases, and 16 bases lay between the germline ends. The CDR3 covers 15 residues. In DNA, the CDR3 is TGCAGTGCTAGAATCGATCGCGAGGACGCAGATACGCAGTATTTT. Encoded protein: CSARIDREDADTQYF.